This section outlines one TCR beta chain sequence together with its context. Germline values: CDR1 MDHEN, CDR2 SYDVKM. There are 11 residues in the CDR3. The V end lost 3 bases, the J end lost 3 bases, and 2 bases lay between the germline ends. These data belong to a study of control samples from healthy donors and cancer patients. Method: immunoSEQ multiplex PCR; TCRdb's copy keeps in-frame clones and lacks some. The sample includes about 120,000 clones, about 95% of them seen just once. This TCR was sampled from a man between 25 and 39 years old in good health. V is TRBV28 and J is TRBJ1-1; D uncertain. Sequencing was performed on blood. The CDR3 spells CASSFDTEAFF. CDR3 DNA sequence: TGTGCCAGCAGTTTCGACACTGAAGCTTTCTTT.